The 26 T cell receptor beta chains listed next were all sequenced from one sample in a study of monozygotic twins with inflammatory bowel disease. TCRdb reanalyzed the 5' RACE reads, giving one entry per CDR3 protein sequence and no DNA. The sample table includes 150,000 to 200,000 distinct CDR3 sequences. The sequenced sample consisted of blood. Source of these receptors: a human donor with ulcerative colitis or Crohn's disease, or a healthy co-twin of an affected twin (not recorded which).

CDR3 in amino acids: CASSPQERGYNEQFF. The rearrangement joins TRBV19 to TRBJ2-1. The germline V gene has CDR1 LNHDA and CDR2 SQIVND (reference sequence). The CDR3 is 15 residues long.

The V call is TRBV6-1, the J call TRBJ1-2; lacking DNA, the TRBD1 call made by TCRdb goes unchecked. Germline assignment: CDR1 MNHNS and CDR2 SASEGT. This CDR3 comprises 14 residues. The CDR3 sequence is CASTPGVANYGYTF.

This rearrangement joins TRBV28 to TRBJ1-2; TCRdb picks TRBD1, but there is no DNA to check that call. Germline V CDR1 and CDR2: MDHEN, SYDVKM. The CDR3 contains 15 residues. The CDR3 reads CASSLYQGPNYGYTF.

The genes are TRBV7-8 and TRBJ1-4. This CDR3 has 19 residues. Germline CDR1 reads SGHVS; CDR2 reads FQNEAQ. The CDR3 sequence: CASSLGLGRSIATNEKLFF.

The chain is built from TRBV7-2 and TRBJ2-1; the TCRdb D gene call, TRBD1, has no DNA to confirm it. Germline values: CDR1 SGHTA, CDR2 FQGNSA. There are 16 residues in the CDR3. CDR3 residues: CASSYRGGDSYNEQFF.

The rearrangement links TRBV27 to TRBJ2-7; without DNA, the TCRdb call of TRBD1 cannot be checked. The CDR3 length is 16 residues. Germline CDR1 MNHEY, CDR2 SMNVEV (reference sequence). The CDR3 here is CASSLWTGGMGYEQYF.

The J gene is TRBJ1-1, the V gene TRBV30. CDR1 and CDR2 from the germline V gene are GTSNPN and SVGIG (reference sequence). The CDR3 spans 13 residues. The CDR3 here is CAWSADGNTEAFF.

CDR3: CASSRDRRGKVQYF. The chain recombines TRBV7-2 with TRBJ2-5; TCRdb lists TRBD1, though no DNA is available to test this call. This CDR3 is 14 amino acids long. Germline loops: CDR1 SGHTA, CDR2 FQGNSA.

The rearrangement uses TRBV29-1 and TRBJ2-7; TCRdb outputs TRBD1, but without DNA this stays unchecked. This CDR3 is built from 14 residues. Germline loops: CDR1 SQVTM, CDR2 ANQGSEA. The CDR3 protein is CSVEEPGQKYEQYF.

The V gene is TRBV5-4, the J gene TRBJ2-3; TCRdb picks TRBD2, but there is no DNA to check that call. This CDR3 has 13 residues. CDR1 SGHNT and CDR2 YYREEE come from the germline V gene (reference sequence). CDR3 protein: CASSPPETDTQYF.

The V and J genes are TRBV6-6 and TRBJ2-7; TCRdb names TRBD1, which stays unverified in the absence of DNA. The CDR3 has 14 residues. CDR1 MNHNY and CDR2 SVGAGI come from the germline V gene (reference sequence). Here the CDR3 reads CASSQGQLTYEQYF.

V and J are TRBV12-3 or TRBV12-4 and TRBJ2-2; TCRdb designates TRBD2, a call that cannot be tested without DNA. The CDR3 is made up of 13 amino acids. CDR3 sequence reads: CASSPSETGELFF.

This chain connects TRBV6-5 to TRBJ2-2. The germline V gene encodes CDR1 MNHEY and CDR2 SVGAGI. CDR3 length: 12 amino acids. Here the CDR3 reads CASSYRTGELFF.

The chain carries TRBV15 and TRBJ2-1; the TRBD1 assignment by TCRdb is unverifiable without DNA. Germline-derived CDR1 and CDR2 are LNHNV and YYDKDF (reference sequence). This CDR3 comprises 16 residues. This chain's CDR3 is CATSRIGRGTGNEQFF.

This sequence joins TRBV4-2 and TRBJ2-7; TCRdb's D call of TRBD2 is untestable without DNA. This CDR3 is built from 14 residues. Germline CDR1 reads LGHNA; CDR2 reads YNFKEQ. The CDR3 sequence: CASSPDEREYEQYF.

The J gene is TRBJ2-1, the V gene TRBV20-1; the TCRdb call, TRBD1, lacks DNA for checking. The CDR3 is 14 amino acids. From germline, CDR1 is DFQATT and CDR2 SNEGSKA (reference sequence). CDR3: CSARGWDGNNEQFF.

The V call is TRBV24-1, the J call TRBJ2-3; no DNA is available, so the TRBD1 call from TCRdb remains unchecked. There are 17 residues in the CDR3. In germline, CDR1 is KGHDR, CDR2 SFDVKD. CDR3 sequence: CATSDSRAAGPKDTQYF.

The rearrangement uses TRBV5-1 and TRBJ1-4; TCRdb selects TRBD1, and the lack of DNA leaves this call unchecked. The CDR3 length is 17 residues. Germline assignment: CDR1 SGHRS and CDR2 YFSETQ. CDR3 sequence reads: CASSYTGTDLRSEKLFF.

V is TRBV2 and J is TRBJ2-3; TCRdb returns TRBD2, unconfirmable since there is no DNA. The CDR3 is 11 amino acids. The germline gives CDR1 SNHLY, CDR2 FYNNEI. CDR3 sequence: CASSGADPQYF.

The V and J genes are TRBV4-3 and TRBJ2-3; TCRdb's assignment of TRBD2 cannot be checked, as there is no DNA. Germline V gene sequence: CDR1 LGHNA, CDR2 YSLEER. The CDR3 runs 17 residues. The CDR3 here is CASSQEKAGGVTDTQYF.

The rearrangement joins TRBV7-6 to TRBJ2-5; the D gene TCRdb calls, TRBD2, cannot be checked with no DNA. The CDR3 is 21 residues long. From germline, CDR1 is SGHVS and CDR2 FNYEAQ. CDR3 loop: CASSLGGGGLAGGPFQETQYF.

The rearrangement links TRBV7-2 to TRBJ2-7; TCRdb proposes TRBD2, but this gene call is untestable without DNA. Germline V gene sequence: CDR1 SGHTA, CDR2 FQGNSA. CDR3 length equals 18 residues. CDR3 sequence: CASSLATTGTSAAYEQYF.

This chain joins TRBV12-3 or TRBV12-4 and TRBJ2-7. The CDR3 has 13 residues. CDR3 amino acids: CASGQTEDYEQYF.

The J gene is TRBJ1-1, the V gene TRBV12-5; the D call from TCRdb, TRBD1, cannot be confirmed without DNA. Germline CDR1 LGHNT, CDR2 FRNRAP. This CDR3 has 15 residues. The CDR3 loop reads CASGSHRVLNTEAFF.

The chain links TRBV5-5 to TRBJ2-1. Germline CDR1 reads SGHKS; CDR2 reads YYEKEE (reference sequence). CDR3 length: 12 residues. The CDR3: CASSLNVREQFF.

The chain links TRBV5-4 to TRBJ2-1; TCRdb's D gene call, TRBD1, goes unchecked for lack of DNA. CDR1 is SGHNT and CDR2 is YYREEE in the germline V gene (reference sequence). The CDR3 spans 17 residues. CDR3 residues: CASRRLERGRFHNEQFF. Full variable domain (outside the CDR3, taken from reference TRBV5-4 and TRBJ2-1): ETGVTQSPTHLIKTRGQQVTLRCSSQSGHNTVSWYQQALGQGPQFIFQYYREEENGRGNFPPRFSGLQFPNYSSELNVNALELDDSALYLCASRRLERGRFHNEQFFGPGTRLTVL.